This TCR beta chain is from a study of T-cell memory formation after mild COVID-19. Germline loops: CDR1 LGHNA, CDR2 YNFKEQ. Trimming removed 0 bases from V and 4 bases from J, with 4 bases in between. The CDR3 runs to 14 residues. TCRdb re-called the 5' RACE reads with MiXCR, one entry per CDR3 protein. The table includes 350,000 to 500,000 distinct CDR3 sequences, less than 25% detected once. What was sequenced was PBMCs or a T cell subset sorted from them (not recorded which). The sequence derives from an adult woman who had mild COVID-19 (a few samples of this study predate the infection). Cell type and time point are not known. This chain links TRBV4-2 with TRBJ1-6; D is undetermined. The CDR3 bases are TGTGCCAGCAGCCAAGATTTATATAATTCACCCCTCCACTTT. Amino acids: CASSQDLYNSPLHF.